Following are 5 T cell receptor beta chains from one sample sequenced in a study of CD8+ T cells in alopecia areata. Extracted from the samples, RNA was reverse transcribed into cDNA to serve as the sequencing template. Here immunoSEQ multiplex PCR was the method, and the copy in TCRdb shows in-frame clones only, minus some. Found here are about 94,000 clones, around three quarters of them singletons; the top ten hold roughly 17%. The treatment denotes: oral pan-JAK inhibitor, 5-10 mg twice daily. The sequencing used CD8+ T cells sorted from blood, collected around week 44, from a patient treated with tofacitinib. These receptors originate from a human donor with alopecia areata.

The table lists this clone with a few counts. CDR3 in DNA: TGCAGCGTTGAAATCTTGGGAAATGAGCAGTTCTTC. As protein: CSVEILGNEQFF. This chain links TRBV29-1 with TRBJ2-1; D is uncertain. Germline V gene sequence: CDR1 SQVTM, CDR2 ANQGSEA. The V end lost 2 bases, the J end lost 7 bases, and 9 bases lay between the germline ends. The CDR3 totals 12 residues.

The chain is built from TRBV9 and TRBJ1-2; 8 nucleotides match TRBD1. Germline V gives CDR1 SGDLS, CDR2 YYNGEE. This CDR3 comprises 16 residues. The trim removed 4 bases at V and 2 bases at J, leaving 10 bases unmatched. The chain's CDR3 is CASSQTTGATNYGYTF. For the CDR3, the DNA is TGTGCCAGCAGCCAGACGACAGGGGCCACGAACTATGGCTACACCTTC.

The chain links TRBV14 to TRBJ2-1; D not resolved. Trimming removed 0 bases from V and 2 bases from J, with 11 bases in between. The length of the CDR3 is 16 residues. Germline CDR1 SGHDN, CDR2 FVKESK. Here the CDR3 DNA reads TGTGCCAGCAGCCAAGACGCGGAGATCCCCTACAATGAGCAGTTCTTC. This gives the protein CASSQDAEIPYNEQFF.

In this sample, this clone turned up a few times. V is TRBV2 and J is TRBJ1-5; D not certain. The CDR3 totals 14 residues. Trimming stripped 0 bases from V and 6 bases from J, with 9 bases between. The germline V gene encodes CDR1 SNHLY and CDR2 FYNNEI. Here the CDR3 reads CASSEAGGGQPQHF. DNA for the CDR3: TGTGCCAGCAGTGAAGCAGGAGGTGGTCAGCCCCAGCATTTT. The whole variable domain, remainder taken from reference TRBV2 and TRBJ1-5, is EPEVTQTPSHQVTQMGQEVILRCVPISNHLYFYWYRQILGQKVEFLVSFYNNEISEKSEIFDDQFSVERPDGSNFTLKIRSTKLEDSAMYFCASSEAGGGQPQHFGDGTRLSIL.

Only a few counts were recorded for this clone. The chain uses TRBV7-9 and TRBJ1-1; D is unresolved. Germline V lookup: CDR1 SEHNR, CDR2 FQNEAQ (reference sequence). This CDR3 contains 12 residues. V lost 5 bases, J lost 1 base, and 5 bases lay in between. The CDR3 protein is CASSRGNTEAFF. CDR3 coding DNA: TGTGCCAGCAGCCGGGGGAACACTGAAGCTTTCTTT. Complete variable domain (other parts from reference TRBV7-9 and TRBJ1-1): DTGVSQNPRHKITKRGQNVTFRCDPISEHNRLYWYRQTLGQGPEFLTYFQNEAQLEKSRLLSDRFSAERPKGSFSTLEIQRTEQGDSAMYLCASSRGNTEAFFGQGTRLTVV.